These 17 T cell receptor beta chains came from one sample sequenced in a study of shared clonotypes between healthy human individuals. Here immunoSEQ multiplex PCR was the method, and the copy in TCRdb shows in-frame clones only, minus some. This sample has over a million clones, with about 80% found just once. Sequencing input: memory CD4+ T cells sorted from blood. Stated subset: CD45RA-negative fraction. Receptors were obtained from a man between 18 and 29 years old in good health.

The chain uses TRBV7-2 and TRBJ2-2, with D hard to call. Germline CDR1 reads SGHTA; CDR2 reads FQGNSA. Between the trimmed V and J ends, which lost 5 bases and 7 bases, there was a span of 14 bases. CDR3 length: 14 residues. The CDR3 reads CASSREKGLGELFF. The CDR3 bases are TGTGCCAGCAGCCGAGAGAAGGGTCTCGGGGAGCTGTTTTTT.

Here the CDR3 reads CASSESGQVKAFF. CDR3 nucleotides: TGCGCCAGCAGTGAGTCCGGACAGGTGAAGGCTTTCTTT. The chain joins TRBV10-2 to TRBJ1-1; 7 nucleotides match TRBD1. V shed 0 bases, J shed 11 bases, and the junction held 6 bases outside the gene matches. Germline loops: CDR1 WSHSY, CDR2 SAAADI. The CDR3 contains 13 residues.

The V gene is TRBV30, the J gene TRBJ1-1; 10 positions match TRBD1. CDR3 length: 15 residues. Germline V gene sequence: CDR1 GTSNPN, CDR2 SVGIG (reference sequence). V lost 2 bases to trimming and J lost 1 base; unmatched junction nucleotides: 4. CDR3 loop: CAWSRQGAGNTEAFF. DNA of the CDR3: TGTGCCTGGAGTAGACAGGGGGCTGGGAACACTGAAGCTTTCTTT.

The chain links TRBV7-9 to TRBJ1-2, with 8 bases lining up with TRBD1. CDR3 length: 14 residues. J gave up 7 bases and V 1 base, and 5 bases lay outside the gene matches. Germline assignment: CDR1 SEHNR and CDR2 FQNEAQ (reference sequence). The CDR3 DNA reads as TGTGCCAGCAGCTTAGAGGGCAGGGGGCCTGGCTACACCTTC. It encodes CASSLEGRGPGYTF.

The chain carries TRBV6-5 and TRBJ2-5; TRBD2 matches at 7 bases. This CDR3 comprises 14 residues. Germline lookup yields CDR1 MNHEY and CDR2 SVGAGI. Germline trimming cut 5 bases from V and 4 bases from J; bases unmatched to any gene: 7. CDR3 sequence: CASSGGRPTETQYF. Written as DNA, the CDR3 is TGTGCCAGCAGTGGCGGGAGACCCACAGAGACCCAGTACTTC.

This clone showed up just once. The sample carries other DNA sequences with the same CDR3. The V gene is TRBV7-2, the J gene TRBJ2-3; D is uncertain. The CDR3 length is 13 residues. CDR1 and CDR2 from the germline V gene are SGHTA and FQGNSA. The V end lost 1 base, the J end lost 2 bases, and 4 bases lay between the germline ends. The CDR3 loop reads CASSLDFTDTQYF. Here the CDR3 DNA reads TGTGCCAGCAGCTTAGACTTCACAGATACGCAGTATTTT.

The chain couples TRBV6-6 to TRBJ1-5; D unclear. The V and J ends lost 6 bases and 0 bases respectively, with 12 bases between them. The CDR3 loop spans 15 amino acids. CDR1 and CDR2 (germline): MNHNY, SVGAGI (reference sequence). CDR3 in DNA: TGTGCCAGCAGCCCACGATCGACTAGCAATCAGCCCCAGCATTTT. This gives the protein CASSPRSTSNQPQHF.

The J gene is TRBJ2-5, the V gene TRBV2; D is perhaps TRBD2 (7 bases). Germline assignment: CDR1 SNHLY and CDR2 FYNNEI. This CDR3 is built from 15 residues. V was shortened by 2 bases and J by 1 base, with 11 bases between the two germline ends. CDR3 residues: CASSEIRGAQETQYF. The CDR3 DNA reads TGTGCCAGCAGTGAAATCCGGGGGGCCCAAGAGACCCAGTACTTC.

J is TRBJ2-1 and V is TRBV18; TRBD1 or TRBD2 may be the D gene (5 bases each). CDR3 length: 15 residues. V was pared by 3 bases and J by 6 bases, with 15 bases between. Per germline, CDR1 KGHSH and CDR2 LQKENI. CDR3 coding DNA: TGTGCCAGCTCACCGCGGAACGCCGGGGCCAATGAGCAGTTCTTC. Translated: CASSPRNAGANEQFF.

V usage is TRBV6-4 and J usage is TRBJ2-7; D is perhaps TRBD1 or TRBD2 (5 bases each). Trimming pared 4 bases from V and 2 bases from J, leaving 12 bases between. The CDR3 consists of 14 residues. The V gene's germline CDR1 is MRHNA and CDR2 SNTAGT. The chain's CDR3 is CASSAGPGPYEQYF. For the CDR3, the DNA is TGTGCCAGCAGTGCGGGACCCGGGCCCTACGAGCAGTACTTC.

The CDR3 DNA reads TGCGCCAGCAGCTTGGCCTTCGGGATATCCTCCTACGAGCAGTACTTC. Translated, it gives CASSLAFGISSYEQYF. The chain has TRBV5-1 and TRBJ2-7; a possible D gene is TRBD2 (5 bases). CDR1 SGHRS and CDR2 YFSETQ come from the germline V gene. The CDR3 totals 16 residues. Trimming took off 0 bases at V and 0 bases at J, with 13 bases between the two ends.

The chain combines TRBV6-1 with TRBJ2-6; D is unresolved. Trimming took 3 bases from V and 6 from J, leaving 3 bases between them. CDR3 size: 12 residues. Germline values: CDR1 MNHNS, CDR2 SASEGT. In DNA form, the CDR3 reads TGTGCCAGCAGTGAGGCGGCCAACGTCCTGACTTTC. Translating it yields CASSEAANVLTF.

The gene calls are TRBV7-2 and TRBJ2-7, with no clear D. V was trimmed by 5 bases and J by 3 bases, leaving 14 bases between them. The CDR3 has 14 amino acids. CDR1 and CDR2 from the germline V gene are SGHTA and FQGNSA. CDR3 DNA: TGTGCCAGCAGCCCGGAGCCCTTACTCTACGAGCAGTACTTC. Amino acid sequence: CASSPEPLLYEQYF. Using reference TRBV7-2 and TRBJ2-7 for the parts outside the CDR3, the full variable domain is GAGVSQSPSNKVTEKGKDVELRCDPISGHTALYWYRQSLGQGLEFLIYFQGNSAPDKSGLPSDRFSAERTGGSVSTLTIQRTQQEDSAVYLCASSPEPLLYEQYFGPGTRLTVT.

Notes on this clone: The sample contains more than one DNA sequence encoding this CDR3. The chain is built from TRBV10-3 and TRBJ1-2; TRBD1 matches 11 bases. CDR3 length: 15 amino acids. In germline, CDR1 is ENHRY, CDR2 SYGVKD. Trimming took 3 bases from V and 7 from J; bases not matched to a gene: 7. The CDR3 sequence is CAISDGQGAHLGYTF. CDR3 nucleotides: TGTGCCATCAGTGACGGACAGGGGGCGCATCTTGGCTACACCTTC.

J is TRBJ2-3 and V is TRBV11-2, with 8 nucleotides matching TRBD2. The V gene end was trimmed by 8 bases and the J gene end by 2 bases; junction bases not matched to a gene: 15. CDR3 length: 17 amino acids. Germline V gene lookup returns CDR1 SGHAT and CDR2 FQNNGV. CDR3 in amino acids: CASRRRGGKAPTDTQYF. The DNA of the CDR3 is TGTGCCAGCCGTCGACGGGGGGGCAAAGCGCCCACAGATACGCAGTATTTT.

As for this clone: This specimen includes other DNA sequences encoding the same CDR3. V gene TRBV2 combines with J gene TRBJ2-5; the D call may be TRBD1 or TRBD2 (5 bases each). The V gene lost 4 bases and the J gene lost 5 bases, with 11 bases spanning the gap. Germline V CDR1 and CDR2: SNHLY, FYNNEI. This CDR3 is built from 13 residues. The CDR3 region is CASSGGVGETQYF. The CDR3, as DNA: TGTGCCAGCAGTGGAGGGGTTGGCGAGACCCAGTACTTC.

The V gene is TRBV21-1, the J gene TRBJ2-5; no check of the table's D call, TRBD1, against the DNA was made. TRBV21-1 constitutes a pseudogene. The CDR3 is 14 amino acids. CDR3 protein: CASQTGRGGETQYF. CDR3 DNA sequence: TGTGCCAGCCAGACCGGAAGGGGTGGGGAGACCCAGTACTTC.